This record looks at one T cell receptor (beta chain) sequence and its context. This record belongs to a study of blood T cell repertoires in COVID-19. Study-wide background: The United States, Italy and Spain provided the acute and convalescent COVID-19 samples.

Trimming left V 3 bases short and J 1 base short, with 11 bases between. Germline CDR1 is MDHEN and CDR2 is SYDVKM. The CDR3 totals 15 residues. This study enrolled people aged roughly 18 to 100 from around 25 US geographic areas. Membership in each cohort depended on participant-reported clinical history. Recovered participants had two consecutive negative NP/OP PCR tests, healthcare professional clearance, or symptom resolution. Profiled with immunoSEQ multiplex PCR; TCRdb holds only in-frame clones, not every one. Of about 410,000 clones detected, about 90% appear once; the ten largest clones hold 0.6%.

Sequenced material: PBMCs or T cells enriched from blood (not recorded which). The receptor was derived from a man younger than 30 who had recovered from COVID-19. V and J are TRBV28 and TRBJ2-3; weak D call: TRBD1 (5 bases). The CDR3 protein is CASSFPRAGTDTQYF. In nucleotides, the CDR3 is TGTGCCAGCAGTTTTCCCAGGGCTGGCACAGATACGCAGTATTTT.